This T cell receptor beta chain was recovered during a study of spatial heterogeneity in lung cancer. Time point meaning: sample taken at primary tumor resection. Samples were obtained from around 72 donors, all untreated early-stage non-small cell lung cancer patients. TCRdb reprocessed the 5' RACE reads via MiXCR and lists one record per CDR3 protein. Among 13,000 or so distinct CDR3 sequences listed, approximately 2.9% were seen once. This clonotype was counted at least ten times. The antigen remains undetermined. The CDR3 is 16 residues long. V lost 8 bases, J lost 0 bases, and 20 bases lay in between. CDR1 and CDR2 from the germline V gene are SNHLY and FYNNEI. Findings and limits, study-wide: It was found that expanded intratumoral alpha and beta TCR counts tracked tumor mutation counts.

The chain employs TRBV2 and TRBJ2-7; D tentatively fits TRBD1 or TRBD2 (5 bases each). The sample consisted of lung tumor tissue, taken at surgery. The TCR sequence derives from a male donor with early-stage non-small cell lung cancer. The CDR3 protein is CASDGAVGKNSYEQYF. The DNA of the CDR3 is TGTGCCAGCGACGGGGCAGTGGGAAAAAACTCCTACGAGCAGTACTTC.